The present T cell receptor (beta chain) was sequenced within a study of cytotoxic CD8 clonotypes in ibrutinib-treated CLL. Per the germline V gene, CDR1 is ENHRY and CDR2 is SYGVKD. V gave up 7 bases and J gave up 7 bases, with 14 bases separating them. CDR3 length: 12 amino acids. The table came from immunoSEQ multiplex PCR; TCRdb's copy has only in-frame clones and leaves some out. The repertoire holds hundreds of thousands of clones, with about 80% as singletons. The V gene is TRBV10-3, the J gene TRBJ2-7; D is unclear. Specimen: PBMCs, collected before ibrutinib treatment. The TCR originated in a human donor with chronic lymphocytic leukemia. CDR3: CAITDILGEQYF. CDR3 DNA: TGTGCCATCACTGACATTTTGGGGGAGCAGTACTTC.